A selection of T cell receptor beta chains follows, all from one sample in a study of control samples from healthy donors and cancer patients. Clones were sequenced by immunoSEQ multiplex PCR, and TCRdb holds only the in-frame ones, with some missing. The sample has roughly 64,000 clones, 75% to 95% seen once; the top ten hold around 1.2%. Sequenced sample: PBMCs. These receptors all come from a woman aged 45-65 years with colorectal cancer. CDR3s include the opening cysteine and the closing phenylalanine or tryptophan. The order of the fields is V gene, J gene, CDR3 protein.

>TRBV19|TRBJ1-2
CASRDRGNHGYTF
>TRBV5-1|TRBJ2-7
CASRSGLGSYEQYF
>TRBV11-2|TRBJ2-5
CASSLRTSGAETQYF
>TRBV2|TRBJ2-6
CASSVTGHINLSGANVLTF
>TRBV2|TRBJ1-4
CASKEGNEKLFF
>TRBV20-1|TRBJ1-5
CSASRGSNQPQHF
>TRBV5-1|TRBJ2-3
CASSLDGISTDTQYF
>TRBV12-3/TRBV12-4|TRBJ1-2
CASSADRNYGYTF
>TRBV9|TRBJ1-2
CASSVANRGNGYTF
>TRBV2|TRBJ1-2
CASSATEDYGYTF
>TRBV23-1|TRBJ2-3
CASSRSGPRPADTQYF
>TRBV7-3|TRBJ1-6
CASSLRQNWDSPLHF
>TRBV11-2|TRBJ2-3
CASSSTRGGTPTDTQYF
>TRBV4-1|TRBJ2-4
CASSQAGQGNIQYF
>TRBV29-1|TRBJ1-4
CSVLTGTTNEKLFF
>TRBV4-2|TRBJ2-2
CASSQDVGASTGELFF
>TRBV27|TRBJ2-2
CASSTGTSNTGELFF